Given below is one TCR beta chain in context. As handled by the study authors: Estimation of nucleated cell counts was performed using reference gene primer amplification. Data came from immunoSEQ multiplex PCR; TCRdb stores just in-frame clones and leaves some out. D and trimming come from the DNA, and the V and J calls and clone size come from that table. The repertoire holds around 170,000 clones, 75% to 90% seen once, with roughly 2.9% in the top ten. Looked up from germline, CDR1 is MNHNS and CDR2 is SASEGT. The CDR3 spans 19 residues. Germline trimming cut 0 bases from V and 0 bases from J; bases unmatched to any gene: 11. The record originates from a study of blood T cell repertoires in COVID-19. Study-wide context: COVID-19 samples from acute and convalescent phases originated in the United States, Italy and Spain. Sample material is recorded as cDNA or gDNA derived from T cells, B-cell-depleted T cells, or PBMCs.

This clonotype was sampled from a woman in her sixties or seventies with acute or convalescent COVID-19. Sample: peripheral blood. V gene TRBV6-1 combines with J gene TRBJ1-1; the match to TRBD1 covers 9 bases. The CDR3 is CASSEALRGRTGVNTEAFF. The DNA of the CDR3 is TGTGCCAGCAGTGAAGCGCTTCGGGGTCGGACAGGGGTGAACACTGAAGCTTTCTTT.